Following are 27 T cell receptor beta chains from one sample sequenced in a study of T cells in Graves' hyperthyroidism and ophthalmopathy. TCR beta CDR3 regions were amplified from RNA transcripts. An initial round of RT-PCR targeting the TCR CDR3 relied on the HTBI primer set. One entry per CDR3 protein results from TCRdb running MiXCR on the multiplex PCR reads. The sample lists approximately 330,000 distinct CDR3 sequences; roughly a fifth were seen once. Material for sequencing was blood. All receptors come from a woman between 45 and 65 years old with Graves' hyperthyroidism.

This clonotype has at least ten counts. This sequence joins TRBV30 and TRBJ1-1, with 7 bases fitting TRBD1. Germline V lookup: CDR1 GTSNPN, CDR2 SVGIG (reference sequence). The J segment lost 11 bases and the V segment lost 0 bases, leaving 9 bases of the junction unmatched. This CDR3 is 13 amino acids long. The CDR3: CAWSVTVDRRAFF. In DNA form, the CDR3 reads TGTGCCTGGAGTGTAACGGTGGACAGGAGGGCTTTCTTT.

This chain uses TRBV20-1 with TRBJ2-7; D unresolved. With 0 bases removed from V and 4 bases from J, the gap between germline ends came to 16 bases. The CDR3 has 15 residues. In germline, CDR1 is DFQATT, CDR2 SNEGSKA (reference sequence). For the CDR3, the DNA is TGCAGTGCTAGAGATCAAGGGTCCTTAAGTTACGAGCAGTACTTC. It translates to CSARDQGSLSYEQYF.

The rearrangement uses TRBV2 and TRBJ1-1, with D possibly matching TRBD1 (5 bases). This CDR3 spans 13 amino acids. Germline V lookup: CDR1 SNHLY, CDR2 FYNNEI. V was pared by 5 bases and J by 7 bases, with 14 bases between. The CDR3 region has the DNA TGTGCCAGCAGTTGGGAGACAGCAAGTGAAGCTTTCTTT. It codes for CASSWETASEAFF. Full variable domain (rest looked up from reference TRBV2 and TRBJ1-1): EPEVTQTPSHQVTQMGQEVILRCVPISNHLYFYWYRQILGQKVEFLVSFYNNEISEKSEIFDDQFSVERPDGSNFTLKIRSTKLEDSAMYFCASSWETASEAFFGQGTRLTVV.

The chain employs TRBV28 and TRBJ1-4; 8 bases line up with TRBD1. Germline V gives CDR1 MDHEN, CDR2 SYDVKM. CDR3 length equals 14 residues. The trim removed 6 bases at V and 7 bases at J, leaving 7 bases unmatched. This chain's CDR3 is CASREHRGSEKLFF. In DNA form, the CDR3 reads TGTGCCAGCAGGGAACACAGGGGGTCTGAAAAACTGTTTTTT.

This clonotype was counted at least ten times. The chain couples TRBV3-1 to TRBJ2-7, with 7 bases that match TRBD1. Germline V gene sequence: CDR1 LGHDT, CDR2 YNNKEL (reference sequence). V shed 4 bases, J shed 1 base, and the junction held 7 bases outside the gene matches. The CDR3 runs 15 residues. As DNA, the CDR3 is TGTGCCAGCAGCCCGGGACAGCCGTCTTCCTACGAGCAGTACTTC. It codes for CASSPGQPSSYEQYF.

This clonotype was seen only a few times. The gene calls are TRBV7-2 and TRBJ2-1, with a tentative D call TRBD2 (7 bases). Per germline, CDR1 SGHTA and CDR2 FQGNSA. The CDR3 consists of 14 residues. The ends were cut back, 1 base at V and 7 bases at J, with 11 bases in the middle. The CDR3 DNA reads TGTGCCAGCAGCTTAGGTCGGGGGGCGAATGAGCAGTTCTTC. It yields the protein CASSLGRGANEQFF.

This clonotype has a count of ten or more. This sequence joins TRBV2 and TRBJ2-7; the match to TRBD1 covers 7 bases. This CDR3 is 14 amino acids long. Trimming removed 8 bases from V and 0 bases from J; junction bases left unmatched: 7. Germline lookup yields CDR1 SNHLY and CDR2 FYNNEI. DNA of the CDR3: TGTGCCAGCGGCCGGGACAGTCCCTCCTACGAGCAGTACTTC. As protein: CASGRDSPSYEQYF. Together with reference TRBV2 and TRBJ2-7, the CDR3 gives the full variable domain: EPEVTQTPSHQVTQMGQEVILRCVPISNHLYFYWYRQILGQKVEFLVSFYNNEISEKSEIFDDQFSVERPDGSNFTLKIRSTKLEDSAMYFCASGRDSPSYEQYFGPGTRLTVT.

The J gene is TRBJ2-7, the V gene TRBV5-1; weak D call: TRBD2 (6 bases). V lost 2 bases, J lost 5 bases, and 14 bases lay in between. Germline CDR1 SGHRS, CDR2 YFSETQ. The CDR3 sequence is 14 residues long. The CDR3 DNA is TGCGCCAGCAGCTTAGGAGGGCAAGTCGACGAGCAGTACTTC. Translation gives CASSLGGQVDEQYF. Based on the CDR3 plus reference TRBV5-1 and TRBJ2-7, the full variable domain is KAGVTQTPRYLIKTRGQQVTLSCSPISGHRSVSWYQQTPGQGLQFLFEYFSETQRNKGNFPGRFSGRQFSNSRSEMNVSTLELGDSALYLCASSLGGQVDEQYFGPGTRLTVT.

The chain employs TRBV20-1 and TRBJ2-5; a weak D match, TRBD2 (6 bases). Per germline, CDR1 DFQATT and CDR2 SNEGSKA (reference sequence). V was clipped by 2 bases and J by 5 bases, with 21 bases between them. This CDR3 is built from 16 residues. The CDR3 DNA sequence: TGCAGTGCTAGAACTTTCGGGACGGGAGTGGGGGAGACCCAGTACTTC. This sequence encodes CSARTFGTGVGETQYF.

This chain links TRBV5-1 with TRBJ2-5; TRBD2 is a possible D gene (6 bases). Germline CDR1 reads SGHRS; CDR2 reads YFSETQ. V dropped 4 bases and J dropped 5 bases, with 15 bases sitting between them. The CDR3 extends over 14 amino acids. The CDR3 here is CASSRWGEGETQYF. For the CDR3, the DNA is TGCGCCAGCAGCCGGTGGGGGGAAGGGGAGACCCAGTACTTC.

There are many counts of this clonotype. The J gene is TRBJ2-3, the V gene TRBV7-8, with D possibly matching TRBD1 (5 bases). Trimming removed 1 base at V and 0 bases at J, with 8 bases between. CDR1 is SGHVS and CDR2 is FQNEAQ in the germline V gene. The length of the CDR3 is 15 residues. The CDR3 here is CASSLVGASTDTQYF. DNA of the CDR3: TGTGCCAGCAGCTTAGTAGGGGCCAGCACAGATACGCAGTATTTT. Combining the CDR3 with reference TRBV7-8 and TRBJ2-3 gives the whole variable domain GAGVSQSPRYKVAKRGQDVALRCDPISGHVSLFWYQQALGQGPEFLTYFQNEAQLDKSGLPSDRFFAERPEGSVSTLKIQRTQQEDSAVYLCASSLVGASTDTQYFGPGTRLTVL.

The sample holds many counts of this clonotype. The rearrangement links TRBV28 to TRBJ1-5; 7 bases match TRBD1. The trim removed 6 bases at V and 0 bases at J, leaving 8 bases unmatched. Germline lookup yields CDR1 MDHEN and CDR2 SYDVKM. There are 16 residues in the CDR3. CDR3 region: CASRSLGTASNQPQHF. CDR3 nucleotide sequence: TGTGCCAGCAGATCCCTCGGGACAGCTAGCAATCAGCCCCAGCATTTT. Supplemented by reference TRBV28 and TRBJ1-5, the full variable domain reads DVKVTQSSRYLVKRTGEKVFLECVQDMDHENMFWYRQDPGLGLRLIYFSYDVKMKEKGDIPEGYSVSREKKERFSLILESASTNQTSMYLCASRSLGTASNQPQHFGDGTRLSIL.

V gene TRBV29-1 combines with J gene TRBJ2-2; 15 bases match TRBD2. The CDR3 has 16 amino acids. Germline V gene sequence: CDR1 SQVTM, CDR2 ANQGSEA. Trimming at V came to 5 bases and at J to 5 bases, leaving 6 bases not matched to a gene. The CDR3 reads CSVRTSGRASTGELFF. CDR3 in DNA: TGCAGCGTTCGGACTAGCGGGAGGGCCTCGACCGGGGAGCTGTTTTTT.

This clonotype has a count of ten or more. The genes are TRBV28 and TRBJ1-1; D perhaps matches TRBD1 (5 bases). Deletions cut 6 bases from V and 5 bases from J, with 13 bases between. This CDR3 spans 13 amino acids. In germline, CDR1 is MDHEN, CDR2 SYDVKM. CDR3 coding DNA: TGTGCCAGCAGCGACAGTACGAGTACTGAAGCTTTCTTT. It yields the protein CASSDSTSTEAFF.

The chain links TRBV11-2 to TRBJ1-5; D not certain. This CDR3 has 15 residues. V lost 1 base, J lost 1 base, and 8 bases lay in between. Germline V gene lookup returns CDR1 SGHAT and CDR2 FQNNGV. CDR3 bases: TGTGCCAGCAGCTTAGCCGGGAGAAGCAATCAGCCCCAGCATTTT. It encodes CASSLAGRSNQPQHF.

This clonotype has a count of ten or more. The chain carries TRBV20-1 and TRBJ2-3, with D tentatively TRBD2 (7 bases). Germline V lookup: CDR1 DFQATT, CDR2 SNEGSKA (reference sequence). The CDR3 runs 13 residues. The V and J ends lost 5 bases and 6 bases respectively, with 15 bases between them. The CDR3 reads CSAPPGGGDTQYF. In nucleotides, the CDR3 is TGCAGTGCTCCGCCGGGGGGCGGGGATACGCAGTATTTT.

This clonotype was seen repeatedly, ten times or more. The chain recombines TRBV27 with TRBJ2-2; D gene ambiguous. Trimming pared 7 bases from V and 6 bases from J, leaving 15 bases between. The length of the CDR3 is 14 residues. Germline V CDR1 and CDR2: MNHEY, SMNVEV (reference sequence). The CDR3 DNA is TGTGCCAGCACTCGGACGGCCGGCGCCGGGGAGCTGTTTTTT. It codes for CASTRTAGAGELFF.

This sequence joins TRBV20-1 and TRBJ2-1, with 9 bases identical to TRBD2. V dropped 7 bases and J dropped 6; count of bases not matched to a gene: 10. CDR3 length equals 14 residues. From germline, CDR1 is DFQATT and CDR2 SNEGSKA (reference sequence). Here the CDR3 DNA reads TGCAGTGTGGAGGGGCTAGCGGGGACCAATGAGCAGTTCTTC. Protein product: CSVEGLAGTNEQFF.

V is TRBV30 and J is TRBJ2-2; 8 positions match TRBD1. J gave up 1 base and V 4 bases, and 5 bases lay outside the gene matches. Germline CDR1 GTSNPN, CDR2 SVGIG (reference sequence). The CDR3 contains 15 residues. The CDR3 coding sequence is TGTGCCTGGAAACCCGGACAGGGGAACACCGGGGAGCTGTTTTTT. This translates into CAWKPGQGNTGELFF.

This clonotype was counted ten times or more. The chain uses TRBV5-1 and TRBJ2-3; the D gene is possibly TRBD2 (6 bases). V was shortened by 2 bases and J by 1 base, with 8 bases between the two germline ends. Germline V gives CDR1 SGHRS, CDR2 YFSETQ. This CDR3 comprises 14 residues. CDR3 sequence reads: CASSFQRGTDTQYF. CDR3 nucleotide sequence: TGCGCCAGCAGCTTCCAGCGGGGCACAGATACGCAGTATTTT.

J is TRBJ1-2 and V is TRBV11-2, with D possibly TRBD1 on 5 matching bases. The CDR3 runs to 13 residues. The V gene lost 2 bases and the J gene lost 8 bases, with 12 bases spanning the gap. The germline CDR1 and CDR2 sequences are SGHAT and FQNNGV. CDR3 amino acids: CASSLNGRGGYTF. The CDR3 coding sequence is TGTGCCAGCAGCTTAAACGGTAGGGGCGGCTACACCTTC.

This clonotype occurred many times. CDR3 bases: TGTGCCAGCAGCATTACTAACACCGGGGAGCTGTTTTTT. Translation gives CASSITNTGELFF. This chain links TRBV3-1 with TRBJ2-2; no clear D. Trimming took 5 bases from V and 2 from J, leaving 6 bases between them. CDR3 length equals 13 residues. Looked up from germline, CDR1 is LGHDT and CDR2 is YNNKEL (reference sequence).

This clonotype was observed at least ten times. The chain links TRBV11-3 to TRBJ2-3, with 10 bases identical to TRBD2. V shed 3 bases, J shed 1 base, and the junction held 7 bases outside the gene matches. This CDR3 region has 17 residues. Germline loops: CDR1 SGHNT, CDR2 YENEEA. In nucleotides, the CDR3 is TGTGCCAGCAGCTTTGACTTAGCGGGAGGAGGCACAGATACGCAGTATTTT. As protein: CASSFDLAGGGTDTQYF.

The chain carries TRBV29-1 and TRBJ2-7, with a weak D call TRBD1 (6 bases). The CDR3 covers 13 residues. The germline CDR1 and CDR2 sequences are SQVTM and ANQGSEA. Between the trimmed V and J ends, which lost 6 bases and 2 bases, there was a span of 14 bases. CDR3 in DNA: TGCAGCGTCCAGCCCCGGGACACCTACGAGCAGTACTTC. Translation: CSVQPRDTYEQYF.

This clonotype was found many times. CDR3 amino acids: CASSEGWGAHYYEQYF. As DNA, the CDR3 is TGTGCCAGCAGTGAAGGTTGGGGGGCTCATTACTACGAGCAGTACTTC. This chain connects TRBV2 to TRBJ2-7; D could derive from TRBD1 or TRBD2 (6 bases each). Trimming cost V 1 base and J 3 bases, with 16 bases left between them. The length of the CDR3 is 16 residues. Germline lookup yields CDR1 SNHLY and CDR2 FYNNEI.

This clonotype has a count of ten or more. The gene calls are TRBV11-2 and TRBJ2-1; 11 nucleotides agree with TRBD2. From germline, CDR1 is SGHAT and CDR2 FQNNGV. V lost 6 bases, J lost 6 bases, and 16 bases stayed unmatched. CDR3 length equals 18 residues. The CDR3 sequence: CASRHPTTSGSVRNEQFF. The CDR3 DNA reads as TGTGCCAGCAGACACCCCACAACTAGCGGGAGTGTCCGCAATGAGCAGTTCTTC.

This clonotype was observed at least ten times. The chain combines TRBV12-5 with TRBJ2-1, with D perhaps TRBD1 (6 bases). The V gene's germline CDR1 is LGHNT and CDR2 FRNRAP. Trimming removed 3 bases at V and 2 bases at J, with 11 bases between. The CDR3 consists of 15 residues. The CDR3 spells CASGFSRGPYNEQFF. As DNA, the CDR3 is TGTGCTAGTGGTTTTAGCAGGGGCCCCTACAATGAGCAGTTCTTC.